These 20 T cell receptor beta chains share one sample of origin, sequenced in a study of shared clonotypes between healthy human individuals. The assay was immunoSEQ multiplex PCR, and TCRdb's table has in-frame clones only and misses some. The sample contains some 690,000 clones, less than 95% of which appear only once. The material sequenced was memory CD8+ T cells from PBMCs. As to subset: CD45RO+ cells pooled with CCR7-negative TemRA cells. The receptors were gathered from a man aged 18 to 30 in good health. Some clones in this sample may be carry-over from other donors' samples.

The chain has TRBV30 and TRBJ2-7; 7 nucleotides line up with TRBD2. The CDR3 has 13 amino acids. V dropped 2 bases and J dropped 12; count of bases not matched to a gene: 13. Germline-derived CDR1 and CDR2 are GTSNPN and SVGIG (reference sequence). The CDR3 is CAWSYSTGGRRYF. The CDR3 coding sequence is TGTGCCTGGAGTTATTCCACCGGGGGGAGGCGGTACTTC.

CDR3 DNA: TGTGCCAGTAGTATAGATACAGAGACTGAAGCTTTCTTT. Translated: CASSIDTETEAFF. This chain links TRBV19 with TRBJ1-1, with D unresolved. Germline loops: CDR1 LNHDA, CDR2 SQIVND (reference sequence). CDR3 length equals 13 residues. The V end lost 0 bases, the J end lost 5 bases, and 7 bases lay between the germline ends. Together with reference TRBV19 and TRBJ1-1, the CDR3 gives the full variable domain: DGGITQSPKYLFRKEGQNVTLSCEQNLNHDAMYWYRQDPGQGLRLIYYSQIVNDFQKGDIAEGYSVSREKKESFPLTVTSAQKNPTAFYLCASSIDTETEAFFGQGTRLTVV.

The chain has TRBV6-1 and TRBJ2-5; possible D gene TRBD2, 6 bases. CDR1 MNHNS and CDR2 SASEGT come from the germline V gene. V shed 6 bases and J shed 2 bases, with 13 bases lying between them. The CDR3 is 14 residues long. This chain's CDR3 is CASSSSGLQETQYF. CDR3 sequence (DNA): TGTGCCAGCAGCTCGAGCGGGTTACAAGAGACCCAGTACTTC.

J is TRBJ2-1 and V is TRBV27, with 8 bases identical to TRBD1. Germline CDR1 MNHEY, CDR2 SMNVEV (reference sequence). The V segment lost 7 bases and the J segment 6 bases; nucleotides outside the gene matches: 5. The CDR3 has 13 residues. CDR3 sequence reads: CASKSGQANEQFF. In nucleotides, the CDR3 is TGTGCCAGCAAATCGGGACAGGCCAATGAGCAGTTCTTC.

The chain employs TRBV27 and TRBJ2-1, with 9 bases identical to TRBD1. V lost 6 bases to trimming and J lost 6 bases; unmatched junction nucleotides: 9. This CDR3 contains 15 residues. Germline CDR1 is MNHEY and CDR2 is SMNVEV (reference sequence). CDR3 nucleotides: TGTGCCAGCAGCCCCGGGACAGGGTACGGCAATGAGCAGTTCTTC. Residues: CASSPGTGYGNEQFF.

This chain connects TRBV28 to TRBJ1-5; perhaps TRBD1 as D (6 bases). CDR3 size: 13 residues. Germline CDR1 and CDR2: MDHEN and SYDVKM. The ends were cut back, 7 bases at V and 6 bases at J, with 13 bases in the middle. The DNA for the CDR3 is TGTGCCAGCATCGGCAGGGGAGGTCAGCCCCAGCATTTT. Protein sequence: CASIGRGGQPQHF. The full variable domain, with the rest looked up from reference TRBV28 and TRBJ1-5, is DVKVTQSSRYLVKRTGEKVFLECVQDMDHENMFWYRQDPGLGLRLIYFSYDVKMKEKGDIPEGYSVSREKKERFSLILESASTNQTSMYLCASIGRGGQPQHFGDGTRLSIL.

The V gene is TRBV5-8, the J gene TRBJ2-1, with 9 bases fitting TRBD2. Germline V lookup: CDR1 SGHTS, CDR2 YDEGEE. This CDR3 spans 16 amino acids. The V and J ends lost 0 bases and 3 bases, in that order; junction bases with no gene match: 4. DNA of the CDR3: TGTGCCAGCAGCTTGGGGCTAGCGGGACACTACAATGAGCAGTTCTTC. Amino acid sequence: CASSLGLAGHYNEQFF. The full variable domain, in which reference TRBV5-8 and TRBJ2-1 provide the parts outside the CDR3, is EAGVTQSPTHLIKTRGQQATLRCSPISGHTSVYWYQQALGLGLQFLLWYDEGEERNRGNFPPRFSGRQFPNYSSELNVNALELEDSALYLCASSLGLAGHYNEQFFGPGTRLTVL.

CDR3 DNA sequence: TGTGCCAGCAGCTTGGGGACTAGCGGGAGATACGAGCAGTACTTC. The encoded protein is CASSLGTSGRYEQYF. This chain joins TRBV5-4 and TRBJ2-7, with 13 bases that match TRBD2. Germline trimming cut 0 bases from V and 4 bases from J; bases unmatched to any gene: 1. Germline V gene lookup returns CDR1 SGHNT and CDR2 YYREEE (reference sequence). The CDR3 runs to 15 residues.

This chain connects TRBV13 to TRBJ2-7, with D hard to call. V gave up 1 base and J gave up 3 bases, with 7 bases separating them. This CDR3 spans 13 amino acids. Per the germline V gene, CDR1 is PRHDT and CDR2 is FYEKMQ (reference sequence). CDR3 protein: CASSLDSNYEQYF. Written as DNA, the CDR3 is TGTGCCAGCAGCTTAGACTCGAACTACGAGCAGTACTTC.

The chain couples TRBV7-8 to TRBJ2-7; maybe TRBD1 (5 bases). Trimming cost V 5 bases and J 4 bases, with 9 bases left between them. The CDR3 is 12 residues long. The germline V gene has CDR1 SGHVS and CDR2 FQNEAQ. CDR3: CASSTGPYEQYF. CDR3 DNA: TGTGCCAGCAGCACAGGCCCTTACGAGCAGTACTTC.

The rearrangement joins TRBV27 to TRBJ2-1, with 12 bases identical to TRBD2. Per germline, CDR1 MNHEY and CDR2 SMNVEV (reference sequence). V lost 2 bases to trimming and J lost 7 bases; unmatched junction nucleotides: 3. There are 15 residues in the CDR3. DNA of the CDR3: TGTGCCAGCAGTTTACTCCTAGCGGGAGGGAATGAGCAGTTCTTC. It specifies CASSLLLAGGNEQFF.

This sequence joins TRBV7-9 and TRBJ1-2; D is possibly TRBD1 (5 bases). CDR1 is SEHNR and CDR2 is FQNEAQ in the germline V gene (reference sequence). The ends were cut back, 5 bases at V and 2 bases at J, with 15 bases in the middle. The CDR3 totals 15 residues. This CDR3 is CASSTLTWGNYGYTF. The CDR3 DNA follows: TGTGCCAGCAGCACACTTACCTGGGGCAACTATGGCTACACCTTC.

With respect to this clone: The junction and the germline gene differ at one end; a read error may be behind it. This chain links TRBV7-6 with TRBJ2-5; TRBD2 might be the D (5 bases). CDR3 length equals 14 residues. Germline lookup yields CDR1 SGHVS and CDR2 FNYEAQ. As DNA, the CDR3 is TGTGCCAGCAGCTTAGGGCTAGCAAGAGAGGCCCAGTACTTC. This sequence encodes CASSLGLAREAQYF.

This chain uses TRBV28 with TRBJ2-2, with D unresolved. Trimming shortened V by 6 bases and J by 4 bases, and 15 bases separated the two germline ends. Germline V gives CDR1 MDHEN, CDR2 SYDVKM. CDR3 length: 15 residues. The CDR3 DNA reads TGTGCCAGCAGCCAATTTTCGCGCCCCACCGGGGAGCTGTTTTTT. Translating gives CASSQFSRPTGELFF.

The V and J genes are TRBV19 and TRBJ2-7; TRBD1 agrees at 7 bases. J lost 4 bases, V lost 7 bases, and 13 bases had no gene match. The CDR3 spans 15 residues. Germline V gives CDR1 LNHDA, CDR2 SQIVND (reference sequence). The CDR3 DNA sequence: TGTGCCAGTACCGCACCGGGCCAGGGGGATTACGAGCAGTACTTC. The encoded protein is CASTAPGQGDYEQYF.

The CDR3 DNA follows: TGTGCCTGGAGCGACACCGGGACAGGGCCTCCCTGGGCCCAGCATTTT. Protein: CAWSDTGTGPPWAQHF. V is TRBV30 and J is TRBJ1-5; 9 positions match TRBD1. With 3 bases clipped from V and 11 bases from J, the junction kept 17 bases outside the gene matches. This CDR3 has 16 residues. Per the germline V gene, CDR1 is GTSNPN and CDR2 is SVGIG (reference sequence).

The V gene is TRBV9, the J gene TRBJ2-6; 9 bases align to TRBD1. The trim removed 3 bases at V and 4 bases at J, leaving 11 bases unmatched. The CDR3 runs to 18 residues. CDR1 is SGDLS, CDR2 YYNGEE, per germline. CDR3 protein: CASSDDRDRVTGANVLTF. Written as DNA, the CDR3 is TGTGCCAGCAGCGATGACCGGGACAGGGTTACAGGGGCCAACGTCCTGACTTTC.

The V call is TRBV27, the J call TRBJ2-1, with a weak D call TRBD2 (6 bases). CDR1 and CDR2 from the germline V gene are MNHEY and SMNVEV (reference sequence). The CDR3 length is 12 residues. V gave up 8 bases and J gave up 8 bases, with 13 bases separating them. CDR3 DNA: TGTGCCAGCGGGTGGCGGGGCGATGAGCAGTTCTTC. As protein: CASGWRGDEQFF.

This rearrangement joins TRBV7-8 to TRBJ2-7, with no clear D. This CDR3 is 13 amino acids long. V dropped 4 bases and J dropped 2 bases, with 9 bases sitting between them. Germline CDR1 SGHVS, CDR2 FQNEAQ. The CDR3 DNA reads as TGTGCCAGCAGCTCAGACCAGACCTACGAGCAGTACTTC. Translation: CASSSDQTYEQYF.

V and J are TRBV11-2 and TRBJ2-1; D is ambiguous. The CDR3 extends over 16 amino acids. Germline loops: CDR1 SGHAT, CDR2 FQNNGV. Trimming took 2 bases from V and 0 from J, leaving 11 bases between them. CDR3 coding DNA: TGTGCCAGCAGCTTATGGCCGGCGAGCTCCTACAATGAGCAGTTCTTC. It specifies CASSLWPASSYNEQFF.